The present TCR beta chain was sequenced within a study of T-cell memory formation after mild COVID-19. Study-wide background: Most TCR clusters belonged to a single donor. Findings and caveats of the study: A subset of responding clones appeared in pre-infection memory, suggesting cross-reactive memory joined.

MiXCR, run by TCRdb on the 5' RACE reads, gives a single entry per CDR3 protein. Here the sample spans approximately 260,000 distinct CDR3 sequences, roughly 17% being singletons. This clonotype came up a few times. What it recognizes is unknown. The CDR3 extends over 15 amino acids. Per the germline V gene, CDR1 is MNHEY and CDR2 is SVGAGI. The germline V and J ends were trimmed by 2 bases and 11 bases, with 21 bases remaining between them. Sequenced input: PBMCs or a T cell subset sorted from them (not recorded which). The TCR comes from a man between 18 and 35 years old who had mild COVID-19 (a few samples of this study predate the infection). Cell type and time point are not known. This chain uses TRBV6-5 with TRBJ2-5; D may be TRBD1 (6 bases). CDR3 in amino acids: CASSYEWTVERRQYF. CDR3 sequence (DNA): TGTGCCAGCAGTTACGAATGGACAGTCGAAAGAAGGCAGTACTTC.